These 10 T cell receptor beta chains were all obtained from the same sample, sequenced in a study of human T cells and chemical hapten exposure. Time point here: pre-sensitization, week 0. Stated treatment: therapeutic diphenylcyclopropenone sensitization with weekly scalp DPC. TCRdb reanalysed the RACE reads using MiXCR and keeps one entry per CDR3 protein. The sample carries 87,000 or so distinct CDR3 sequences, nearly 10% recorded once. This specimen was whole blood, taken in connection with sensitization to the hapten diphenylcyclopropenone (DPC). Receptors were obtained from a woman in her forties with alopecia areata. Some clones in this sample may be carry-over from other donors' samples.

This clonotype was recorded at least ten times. The CDR3 sequence: CASSFVPQNTGELFF. The CDR3 DNA is TGTGCCAGCAGCTTCGTACCCCAGAACACCGGGGAGCTGTTTTTT. V is TRBV7-3 and J is TRBJ2-2, with D unclear. The CDR3 has 15 residues. CDR1 and CDR2 (germline): SGHTA, FQGTGA. Between the trimmed V and J ends, which lost 3 bases and 1 base, there was a span of 9 bases. Filled out from reference TRBV7-3 and TRBJ2-2, the complete variable domain reads GAGVSQTPSNKVTEKGKYVELRCDPISGHTALYWYRQSLGQGPEFLIYFQGTGAADDSGLPNDRFFAVRPEGSVSTLKIQRTERGDSAVYLCASSFVPQNTGELFFGEGSRLTVL.

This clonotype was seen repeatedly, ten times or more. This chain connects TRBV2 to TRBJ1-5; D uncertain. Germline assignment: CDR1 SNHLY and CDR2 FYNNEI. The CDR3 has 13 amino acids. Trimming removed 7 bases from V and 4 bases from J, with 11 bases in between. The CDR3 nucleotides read TGTGCCAGCAAGTCGGACTATAATCAGCCCCAGCATTTT. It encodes CASKSDYNQPQHF. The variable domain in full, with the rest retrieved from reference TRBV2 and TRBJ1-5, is EPEVTQTPSHQVTQMGQEVILRCVPISNHLYFYWYRQILGQKVEFLVSFYNNEISEKSEIFDDQFSVERPDGSNFTLKIRSTKLEDSAMYFCASKSDYNQPQHFGDGTRLSIL.

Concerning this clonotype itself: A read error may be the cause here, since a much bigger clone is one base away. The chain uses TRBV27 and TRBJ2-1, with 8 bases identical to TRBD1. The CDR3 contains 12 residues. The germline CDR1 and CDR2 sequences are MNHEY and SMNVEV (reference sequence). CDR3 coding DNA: TGTGTCAGCAGTCCACCAGACAGGGGGCAGTTCTTC. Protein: CVSSPPDRGQFF.

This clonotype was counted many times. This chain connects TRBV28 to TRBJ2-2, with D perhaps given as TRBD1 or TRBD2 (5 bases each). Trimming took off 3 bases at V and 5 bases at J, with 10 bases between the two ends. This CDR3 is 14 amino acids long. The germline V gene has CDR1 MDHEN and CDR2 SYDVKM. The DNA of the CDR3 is TGTGCCAGCAGTTTTCTCGGGGCGACCGGGGAGCTGTTTTTT. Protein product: CASSFLGATGELFF.

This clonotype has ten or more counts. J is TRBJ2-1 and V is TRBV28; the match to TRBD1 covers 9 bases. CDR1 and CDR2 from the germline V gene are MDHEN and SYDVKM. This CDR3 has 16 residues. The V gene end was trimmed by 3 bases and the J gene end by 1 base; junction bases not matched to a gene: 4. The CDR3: CASSLVGTGSYNEQFF. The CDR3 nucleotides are TGTGCCAGCAGTTTGGTTGGGACAGGGTCCTACAATGAGCAGTTCTTC.

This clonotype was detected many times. In DNA, the CDR3 is TGCGCCAGCAGCTTGGACCGAGTGATGAACACTGAAGCTTTCTTT. It specifies CASSLDRVMNTEAFF. This rearrangement joins TRBV5-1 to TRBJ1-1; D not resolved. The germline V gene encodes CDR1 SGHRS and CDR2 YFSETQ. V was shortened by 0 bases and J by 0 bases, with 9 bases between the two germline ends. CDR3 length: 15 residues.

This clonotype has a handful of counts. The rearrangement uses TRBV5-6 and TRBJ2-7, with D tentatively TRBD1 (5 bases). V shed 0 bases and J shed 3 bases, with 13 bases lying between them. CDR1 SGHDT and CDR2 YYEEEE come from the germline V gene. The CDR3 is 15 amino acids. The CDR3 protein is CASSLVEQVRYEQYF. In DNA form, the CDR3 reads TGTGCCAGCAGCTTGGTAGAACAGGTGCGCTACGAGCAGTACTTC.

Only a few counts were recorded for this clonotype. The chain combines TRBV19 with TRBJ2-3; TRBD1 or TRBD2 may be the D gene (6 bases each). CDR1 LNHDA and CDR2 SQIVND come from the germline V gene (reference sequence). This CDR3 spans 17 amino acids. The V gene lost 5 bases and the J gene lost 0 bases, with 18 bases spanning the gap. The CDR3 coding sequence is TGTGCCAGTAGTGGATCGGAGGGACACCCTAGCACAGATACGCAGTATTTT. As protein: CASSGSEGHPSTDTQYF.

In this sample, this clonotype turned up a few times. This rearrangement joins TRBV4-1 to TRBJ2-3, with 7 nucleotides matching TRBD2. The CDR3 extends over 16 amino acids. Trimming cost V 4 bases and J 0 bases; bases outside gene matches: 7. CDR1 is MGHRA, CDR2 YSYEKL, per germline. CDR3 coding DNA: TGCGCCAGCAGCCCCTTTGGTAGCGGGAGCACAGATACGCAGTATTTT. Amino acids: CASSPFGSGSTDTQYF.

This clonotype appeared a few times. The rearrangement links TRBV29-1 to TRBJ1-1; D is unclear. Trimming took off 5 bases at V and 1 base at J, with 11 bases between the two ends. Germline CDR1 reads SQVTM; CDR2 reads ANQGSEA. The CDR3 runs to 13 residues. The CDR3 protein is CSVFGQPNTEAFF. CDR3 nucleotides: TGCAGCGTTTTCGGGCAGCCGAACACTGAAGCTTTCTTT.